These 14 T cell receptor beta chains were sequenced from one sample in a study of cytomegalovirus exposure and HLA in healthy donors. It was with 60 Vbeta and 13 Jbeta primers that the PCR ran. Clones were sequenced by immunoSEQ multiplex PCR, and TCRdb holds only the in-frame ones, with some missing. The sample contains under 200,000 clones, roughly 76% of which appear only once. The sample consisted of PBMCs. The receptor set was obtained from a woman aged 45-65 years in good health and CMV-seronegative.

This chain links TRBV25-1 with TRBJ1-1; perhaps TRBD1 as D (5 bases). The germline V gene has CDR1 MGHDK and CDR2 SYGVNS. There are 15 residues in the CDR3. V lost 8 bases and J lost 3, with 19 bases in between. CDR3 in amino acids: CASAGGRGRDTEAFF. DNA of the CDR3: TGTGCCAGCGCCGGGGGAAGGGGACGGGACACTGAAGCTTTCTTT.

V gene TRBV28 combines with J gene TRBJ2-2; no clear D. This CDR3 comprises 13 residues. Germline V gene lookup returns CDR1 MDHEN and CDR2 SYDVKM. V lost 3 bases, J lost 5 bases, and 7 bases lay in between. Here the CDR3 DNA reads TGTGCCAGCAGTTTCTATAAGACCGGGGAGCTGTTTTTT. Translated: CASSFYKTGELFF.

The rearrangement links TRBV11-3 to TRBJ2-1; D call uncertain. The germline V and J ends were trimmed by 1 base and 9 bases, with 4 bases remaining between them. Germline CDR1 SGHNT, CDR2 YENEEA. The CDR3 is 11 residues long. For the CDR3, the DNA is TGTGCCAGCAGCTTAGGGGCTGAGCAGTTCTTC. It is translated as CASSLGAEQFF.

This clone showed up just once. The CDR3 region is CASSLLTGLDYEQYF. In nucleotides, the CDR3 is TGCGCCAGCAGCCTCTTGACAGGGTTAGACTACGAGCAGTACTTC. The chain links TRBV4-3 to TRBJ2-7; TRBD1 aligns across 7 bases. Germline V lookup: CDR1 LGHNA, CDR2 YSLEER. The CDR3 totals 15 residues. V shed 4 bases, J shed 3 bases, and the junction held 9 bases outside the gene matches.

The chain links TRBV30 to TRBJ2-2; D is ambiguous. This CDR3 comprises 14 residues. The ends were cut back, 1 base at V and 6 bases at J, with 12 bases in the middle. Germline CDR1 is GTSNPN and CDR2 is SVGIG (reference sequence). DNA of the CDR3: TGTGCCTGGAGTGCTGGCCCTCTAGCCGGGGAGCTGTTTTTT. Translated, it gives CAWSAGPLAGELFF.

Here the CDR3 DNA reads TGTGCCAGCAGTGATTGGTACGGAGGTGGCTCCATGAACACTGAAGCTTTCTTT. Its translation: CASSDWYGGGSMNTEAFF. The gene calls are TRBV25-1 and TRBJ1-1; no clear D. Trimming left V 3 bases short and J 0 bases short, with 20 bases between. The CDR3 is 18 residues long. From germline, CDR1 is MGHDK and CDR2 SYGVNS.

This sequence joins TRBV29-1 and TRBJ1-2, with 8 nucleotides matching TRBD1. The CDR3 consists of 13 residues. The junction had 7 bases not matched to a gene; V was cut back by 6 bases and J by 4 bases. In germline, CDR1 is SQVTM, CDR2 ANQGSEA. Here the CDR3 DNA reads TGCAGCGTCCGGACAGGGCTGACCTATGGCTACACCTTC. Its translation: CSVRTGLTYGYTF.

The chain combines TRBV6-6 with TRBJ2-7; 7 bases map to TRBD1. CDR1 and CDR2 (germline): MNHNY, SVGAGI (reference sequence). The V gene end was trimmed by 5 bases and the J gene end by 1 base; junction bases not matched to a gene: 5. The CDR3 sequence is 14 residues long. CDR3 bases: TGTGCCAGCAGTCCTACAGGGGTATCCTACGAGCAGTACTTC. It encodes CASSPTGVSYEQYF.

The DNA for the CDR3 is TGTGCCACCAGCAGAGGTTGGGACAGAATCTCCTACGAGCAGTACTTC. Residues: CATSRGWDRISYEQYF. V usage is TRBV15 and J usage is TRBJ2-7, with 7 bases aligning to TRBD1. J lost 0 bases, V lost 1 base, and 6 bases had no gene match. CDR1 and CDR2 from the germline V gene are LNHNV and YYDKDF (reference sequence). The CDR3 is 16 amino acids.

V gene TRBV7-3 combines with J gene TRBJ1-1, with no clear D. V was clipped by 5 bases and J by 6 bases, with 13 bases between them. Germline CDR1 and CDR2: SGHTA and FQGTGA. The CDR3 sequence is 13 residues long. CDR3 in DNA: TGTGCCAGCAGCACTGGGCGGGATTCTGAAGCTTTCTTT. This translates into CASSTGRDSEAFF.

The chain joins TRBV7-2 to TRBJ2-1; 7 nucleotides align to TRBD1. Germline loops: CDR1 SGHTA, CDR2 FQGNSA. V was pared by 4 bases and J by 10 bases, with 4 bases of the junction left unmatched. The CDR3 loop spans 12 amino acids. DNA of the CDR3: TGTGCCAGCAGCTCCTACAGGGGCGAGCAGTTCTTC. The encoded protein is CASSSYRGEQFF.

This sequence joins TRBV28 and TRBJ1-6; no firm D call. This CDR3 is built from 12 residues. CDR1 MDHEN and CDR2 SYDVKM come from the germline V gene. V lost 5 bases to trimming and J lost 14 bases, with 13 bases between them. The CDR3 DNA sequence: TGTGCCAGCAGTCAAGAAGTTTCGGCCCTCCACTTT. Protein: CASSQEVSALHF.

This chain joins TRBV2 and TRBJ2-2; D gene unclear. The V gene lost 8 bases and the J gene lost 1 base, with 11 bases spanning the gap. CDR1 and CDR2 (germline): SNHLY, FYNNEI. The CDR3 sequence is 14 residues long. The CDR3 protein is CASVSLRNTGELFF. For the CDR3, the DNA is TGTGCCAGCGTATCGTTGCGGAACACCGGGGAGCTGTTTTTT.

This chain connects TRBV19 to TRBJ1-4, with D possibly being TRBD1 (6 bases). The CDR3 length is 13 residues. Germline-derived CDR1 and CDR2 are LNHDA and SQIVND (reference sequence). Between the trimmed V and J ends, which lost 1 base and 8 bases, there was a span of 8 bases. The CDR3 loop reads CASSIARGEKLFF. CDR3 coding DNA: TGTGCCAGTAGTATAGCCAGGGGCGAAAAACTGTTTTTT.